This T cell receptor beta chain was obtained from a study of multiple sclerosis patients with progressive multifocal leukoencephalopathy. On this clone itself: Its antigen is currently unknown.

Repertoires were generated with immunoSEQ multiplex PCR, while TCRdb's copy carries only in-frame clones and drops some. The data contain 25,000 to 35,000 clones, 70% to 90% of them singletons. Specified time point: before natalizumab initiation. T0 refers to blood drawn before natalizumab was first infused. General study results and limits: In most PML patients, TRB repertoires appeared less diverse by entropy. Before and during natalizumab, the clones expanded at PML already existed.

The sequencing sample was made of PBMCs. The source of this sequence is a human donor with multiple sclerosis.

CDR3 sequence: CSVWTEGSYEQYF. The CDR3 bases are TGCAGCGTTTGGACAGAAGGCTCCTACGAGCAGTACTTC. The chain couples TRBV29-1 to TRBJ2-7, with D possibly being TRBD1 (6 bases). Germline V gene sequence: CDR1 SQVTM, CDR2 ANQGSEA. The CDR3 length is 13 residues. Trimming shortened V by 5 bases and J by 0 bases, and 11 bases separated the two germline ends.